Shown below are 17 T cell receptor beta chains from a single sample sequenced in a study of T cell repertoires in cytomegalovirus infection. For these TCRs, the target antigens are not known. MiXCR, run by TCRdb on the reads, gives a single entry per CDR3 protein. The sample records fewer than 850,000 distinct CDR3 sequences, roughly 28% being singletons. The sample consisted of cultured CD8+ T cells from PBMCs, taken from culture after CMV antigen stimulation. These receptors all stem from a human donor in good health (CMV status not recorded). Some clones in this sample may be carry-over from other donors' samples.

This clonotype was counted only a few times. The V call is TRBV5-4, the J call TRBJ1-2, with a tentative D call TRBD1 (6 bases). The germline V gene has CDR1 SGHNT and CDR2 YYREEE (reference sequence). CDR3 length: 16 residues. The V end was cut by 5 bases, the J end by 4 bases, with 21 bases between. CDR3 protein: CASRQPGGDTSYGYTF. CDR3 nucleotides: TGTGCCAGCAGGCAACCCGGGGGCGATACCTCCTATGGCTACACCTTC.

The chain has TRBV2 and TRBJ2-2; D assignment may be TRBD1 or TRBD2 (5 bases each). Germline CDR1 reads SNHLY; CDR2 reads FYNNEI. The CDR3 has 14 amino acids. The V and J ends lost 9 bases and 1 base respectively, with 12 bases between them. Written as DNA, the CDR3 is TGTGCCAGGGGACCAGACGTGAACACCGGGGAGCTGTTTTTT. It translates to CARGPDVNTGELFF.

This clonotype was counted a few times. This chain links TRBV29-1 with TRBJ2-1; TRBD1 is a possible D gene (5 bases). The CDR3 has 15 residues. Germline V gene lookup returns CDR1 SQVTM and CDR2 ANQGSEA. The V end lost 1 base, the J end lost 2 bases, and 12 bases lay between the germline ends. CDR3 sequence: CSVEGPGSPYNEQFF. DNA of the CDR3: TGCAGCGTTGAAGGCCCAGGGTCCCCCTACAATGAGCAGTTCTTC.

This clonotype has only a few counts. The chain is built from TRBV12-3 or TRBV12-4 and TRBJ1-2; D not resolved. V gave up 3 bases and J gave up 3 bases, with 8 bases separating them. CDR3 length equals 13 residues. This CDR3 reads CASSLSRHYGYTF. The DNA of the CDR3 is TGTGCCAGCAGTTTGTCCCGCCACTATGGCTACACCTTC.

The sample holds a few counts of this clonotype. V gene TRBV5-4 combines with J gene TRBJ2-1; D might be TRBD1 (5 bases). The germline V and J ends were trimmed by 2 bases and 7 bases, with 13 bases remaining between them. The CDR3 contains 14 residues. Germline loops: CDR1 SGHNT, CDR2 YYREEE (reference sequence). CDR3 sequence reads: CASSFLAGPNEQFF. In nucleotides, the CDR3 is TGTGCCAGCAGCTTTTTAGCAGGGCCGAATGAGCAGTTCTTC.

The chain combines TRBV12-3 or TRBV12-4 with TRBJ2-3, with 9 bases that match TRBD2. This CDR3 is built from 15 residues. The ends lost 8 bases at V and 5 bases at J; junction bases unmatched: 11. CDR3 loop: CASCLGAGGGDTQYF. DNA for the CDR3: TGTGCCAGCTGTCTAGGAGCGGGGGGCGGAGATACGCAGTATTTT.

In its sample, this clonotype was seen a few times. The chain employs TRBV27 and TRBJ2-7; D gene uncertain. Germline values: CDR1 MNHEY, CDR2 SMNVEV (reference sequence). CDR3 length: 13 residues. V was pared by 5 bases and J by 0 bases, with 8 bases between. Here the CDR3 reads CASSGRSSYEQYV. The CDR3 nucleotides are TGTGCCAGCAGTGGCAGGAGCTCCTACGAGCAGTACGTC.

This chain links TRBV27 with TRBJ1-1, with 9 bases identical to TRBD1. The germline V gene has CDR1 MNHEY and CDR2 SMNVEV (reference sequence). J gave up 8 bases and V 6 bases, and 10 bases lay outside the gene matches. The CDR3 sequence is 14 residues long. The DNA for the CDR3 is TGTGCCAGCAGCCAGTATAGGACAGGGGACGAAGCTTTCTTT. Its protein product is CASSQYRTGDEAFF.

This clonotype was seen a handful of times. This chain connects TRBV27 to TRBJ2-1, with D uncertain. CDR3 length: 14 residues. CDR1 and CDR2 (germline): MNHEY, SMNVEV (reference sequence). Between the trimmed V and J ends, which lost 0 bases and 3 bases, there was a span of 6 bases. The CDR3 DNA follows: TGTGCCAGCAGTTTATCCAGGAGCTACAATGAGCAGTTCTTC. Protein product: CASSLSRSYNEQFF.

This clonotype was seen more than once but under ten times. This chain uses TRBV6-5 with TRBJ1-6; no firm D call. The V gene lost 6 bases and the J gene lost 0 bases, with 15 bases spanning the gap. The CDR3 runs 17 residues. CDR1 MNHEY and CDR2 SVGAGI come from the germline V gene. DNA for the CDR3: TGTGCCAGCAGCTTTTCGGACCTGAGCTCCTATAATTCACCCCTCCACTTT. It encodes CASSFSDLSSYNSPLHF.

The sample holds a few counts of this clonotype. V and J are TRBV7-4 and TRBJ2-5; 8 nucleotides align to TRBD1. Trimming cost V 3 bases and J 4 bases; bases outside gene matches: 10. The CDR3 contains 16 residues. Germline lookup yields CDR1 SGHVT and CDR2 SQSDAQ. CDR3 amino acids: CASSFKDREVRETQYF. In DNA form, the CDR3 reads TGTGCCAGCAGCTTCAAGGACAGGGAAGTTAGAGAGACCCAGTACTTC.

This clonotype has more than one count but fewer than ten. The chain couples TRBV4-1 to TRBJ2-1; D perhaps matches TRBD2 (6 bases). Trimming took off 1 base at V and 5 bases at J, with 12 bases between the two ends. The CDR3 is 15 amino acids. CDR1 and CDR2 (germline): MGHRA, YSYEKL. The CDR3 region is CASSQGDGGDNEQFF. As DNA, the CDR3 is TGCGCCAGCAGCCAAGGCGATGGAGGGGACAATGAGCAGTTCTTC.

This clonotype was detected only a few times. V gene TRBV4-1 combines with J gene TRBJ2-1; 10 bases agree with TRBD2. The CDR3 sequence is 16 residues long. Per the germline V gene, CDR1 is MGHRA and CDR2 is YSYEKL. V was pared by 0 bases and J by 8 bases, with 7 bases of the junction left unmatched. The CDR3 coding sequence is TGCGCCAGCAGCCAAGATTCTAGCGGGGGATTTGATGAGCAGTTCTTC. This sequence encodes CASSQDSSGGFDEQFF.

The CDR3 region is CASRRTGGYQPQHF. Written as DNA, the CDR3 is TGTGCCAGCAGACGGACAGGGGGCTATCAGCCCCAGCATTTT. The gene calls are TRBV27 and TRBJ1-5; TRBD1 matches 11 bases. From germline, CDR1 is MNHEY and CDR2 SMNVEV (reference sequence). After removal of 6 bases from V and 5 bases from J, the junction contained 3 bases not matched to a gene. The CDR3 runs 14 residues.

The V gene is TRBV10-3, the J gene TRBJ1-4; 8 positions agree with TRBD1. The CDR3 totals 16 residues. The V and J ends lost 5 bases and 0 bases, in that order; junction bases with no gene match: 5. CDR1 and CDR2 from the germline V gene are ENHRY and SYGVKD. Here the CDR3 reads CAISWGQDTTNEKLFF. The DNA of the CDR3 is TGTGCCATCAGTTGGGGACAGGACACAACTAATGAAAAACTGTTTTTT.

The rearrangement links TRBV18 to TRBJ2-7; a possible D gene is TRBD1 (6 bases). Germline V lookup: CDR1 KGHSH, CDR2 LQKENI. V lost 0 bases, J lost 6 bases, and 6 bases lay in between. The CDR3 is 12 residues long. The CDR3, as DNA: TGTGCCAGCTCACCACCGACAGGCGAGCAGTACTTC. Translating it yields CASSPPTGEQYF.

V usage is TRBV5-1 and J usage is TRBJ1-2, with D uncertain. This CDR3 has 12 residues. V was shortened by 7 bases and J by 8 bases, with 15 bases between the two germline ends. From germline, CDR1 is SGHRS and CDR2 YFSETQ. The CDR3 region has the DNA TGCGCCAGCCGGGTAGGAGGGAGCGGCTACACCTTC. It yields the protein CASRVGGSGYTF.